The 13 T cell receptor beta chains below come from one sample, sequenced in a study of blood T cell repertoires in COVID-19 (TCRdb year 2020). Library method: the immunoSEQ multiplex PCR assay. The table comes from immuneACCESS by way of TCRdb, which keeps in-frame sequences with V and J called. Part of the clones is missing from these tables; in studies checked, under half for an unresolved V gene and the rest for unknown reasons. The sample data list 200,000 to 250,000 clones, and 82% of these were observed just once. The ten largest clones capture 3% to 4% of the sample. The sample comprised PBMCs or T cells enriched from blood (not recorded which). All receptors come from a woman aged 60-75 years who had recovered from COVID-19.

The chain joins TRBV7-2 to TRBJ1-2, with a tentative D call TRBD1 (5 bases). The CDR3 extends over 16 amino acids. V was pared by 1 base and J by 3 bases, with 15 bases between. The V gene's germline CDR1 is SGHTA and CDR2 FQGNSA. CDR3 loop: CASSLVQGTIDYGYTF. The CDR3 DNA reads as TGTGCCAGCAGCTTAGTTCAGGGAACAATTGACTATGGCTACACCTTC.

Here the CDR3 reads CSVAGLANTDTQYF. The CDR3 DNA sequence: TGCAGCGTGGCCGGACTAGCGAACACAGATACGCAGTATTTT. The J gene is TRBJ2-3, the V gene TRBV29-1; 9 nucleotides agree with TRBD2. The J segment lost 2 bases and the V segment lost 6 bases, leaving 6 bases of the junction unmatched. This CDR3 contains 14 residues. In germline, CDR1 is SQVTM, CDR2 ANQGSEA.

The table lists this clone with a few counts. The chain has TRBV5-1 and TRBJ2-1, with D perhaps TRBD2 (5 bases). Trimming stripped 2 bases from V and 1 base from J, with 7 bases between. This CDR3 comprises 14 residues. Germline CDR1 is SGHRS and CDR2 is YFSETQ. For the CDR3, the DNA is TGCGCCAGCAGCTTACTAGGGTCCTACAATGAGCAGTTCTTC. Encoded protein: CASSLLGSYNEQFF.

The chain links TRBV6-1 to TRBJ2-7, with 9 positions matching TRBD1. After removal of 2 bases from V and 0 bases from J, the junction contained 8 bases not matched to a gene. This CDR3 is built from 17 residues. Germline V gene sequence: CDR1 MNHNS, CDR2 SASEGT. The CDR3 loop is CASSEFSTGGPSYEQYF. The CDR3 DNA reads TGTGCCAGCAGTGAATTTTCGACAGGGGGGCCCTCCTACGAGCAGTACTTC.

The V gene is TRBV6-5, the J gene TRBJ1-1; 7 nucleotides align to TRBD1. CDR1 and CDR2 from the germline V gene are MNHEY and SVGAGI. There are 15 residues in the CDR3. After removal of 5 bases from V and 9 bases from J, the junction contained 15 bases not matched to a gene. Here the CDR3 DNA reads TGTGCCAGCAGTACGGCCCGACAGGGCCAAAGCAAAGCTTTCTTT. Translating gives CASSTARQGQSKAFF.

Here the CDR3 reads CASSMSFQGNSPLHF. DNA for the CDR3: TGTGCCAGTAGTATGAGTTTCCAGGGTAATTCACCCCTCCACTTT. This chain links TRBV19 with TRBJ1-6; the D gene is possibly TRBD1 (5 bases). V gave up 3 bases and J gave up 6 bases, with 12 bases separating them. The CDR3 spans 15 residues. Germline V gene sequence: CDR1 LNHDA, CDR2 SQIVND (reference sequence).

The chain uses TRBV19 and TRBJ1-1, with 9 positions matching TRBD1. The V gene end was trimmed by 3 bases and the J gene end by 0 bases; junction bases not matched to a gene: 5. Germline lookup yields CDR1 LNHDA and CDR2 SQIVND (reference sequence). The CDR3 runs to 16 residues. CDR3 DNA sequence: TGTGCCAGTAGTATTGGGACAGGGTCCATGAACACTGAAGCTTTCTTT. Its protein is CASSIGTGSMNTEAFF. The full variable domain, its missing parts supplied by reference TRBV19 and TRBJ1-1, is DGGITQSPKYLFRKEGQNVTLSCEQNLNHDAMYWYRQDPGQGLRLIYYSQIVNDFQKGDIAEGYSVSREKKESFPLTVTSAQKNPTAFYLCASSIGTGSMNTEAFFGQGTRLTVV.

V and J are TRBV18 and TRBJ2-7, with TRBD1 matching over 11 bases. This CDR3 comprises 15 residues. The V gene end was trimmed by 3 bases and the J gene end by 4 bases; junction bases not matched to a gene: 5. Germline V gives CDR1 KGHSH, CDR2 LQKENI. The chain's CDR3 is CASSPTGTGGYEQYF. The CDR3 nucleotides read TGTGCCAGCTCACCGACCGGGACAGGGGGTTACGAGCAGTACTTC.

The rearrangement links TRBV11-2 to TRBJ2-1, with a possible D match to TRBD2 (5 bases). V lost 4 bases and J lost 0, with 13 bases in between. This CDR3 has 16 amino acids. The germline gives CDR1 SGHAT, CDR2 FQNNGV. The CDR3 nucleotides read TGTGCCAGCAGCTCTTCGACTATTAGCTCCTACAATGAGCAGTTCTTC. Translation: CASSSSTISSYNEQFF.

This clone was seen only once. V and J are TRBV27 and TRBJ2-5, with 7 positions matching TRBD2. Looked up from germline, CDR1 is MNHEY and CDR2 is SMNVEV (reference sequence). With 4 bases clipped from V and 1 base from J, the junction kept 15 bases outside the gene matches. The CDR3 totals 18 residues. The CDR3 DNA follows: TGTGCCAGCAGTTCCCCGGCCATGGGAGCGGGAAGCCAAGAGACCCAGTACTTC. Translation: CASSSPAMGAGSQETQYF.

The V gene is TRBV12-5, the J gene TRBJ1-1; 8 bases agree with TRBD1. The germline CDR1 and CDR2 sequences are LGHNT and FRNRAP. The CDR3 has 12 residues. V dropped 4 bases and J dropped 8; count of bases not matched to a gene: 3. CDR3 region: CASGSRQGEAFF. Written as DNA, the CDR3 is TGTGCTAGTGGTTCCCGACAGGGGGAAGCTTTCTTT.

The chain joins TRBV19 to TRBJ1-5; D perhaps matches TRBD1 (5 bases). Germline lookup yields CDR1 LNHDA and CDR2 SQIVND (reference sequence). The CDR3 loop spans 13 amino acids. V was pared by 4 bases and J by 5 bases, with 9 bases between. CDR3 amino acids: CASSTGVDQPQHF. The CDR3 DNA is TGTGCCAGTAGTACGGGGGTAGATCAGCCCCAGCATTTT.

The CDR3 DNA sequence: TGTGCCAGCAGCCCCGACCGGGACAGGGGTCTTTACACCTTC. Residues: CASSPDRDRGLYTF. This chain joins TRBV6-5 and TRBJ1-2; 10 bases align to TRBD1. Germline lookup yields CDR1 MNHEY and CDR2 SVGAGI. CDR3 size: 14 residues. The ends lost 6 bases at V and 11 bases at J; junction bases unmatched: 12.